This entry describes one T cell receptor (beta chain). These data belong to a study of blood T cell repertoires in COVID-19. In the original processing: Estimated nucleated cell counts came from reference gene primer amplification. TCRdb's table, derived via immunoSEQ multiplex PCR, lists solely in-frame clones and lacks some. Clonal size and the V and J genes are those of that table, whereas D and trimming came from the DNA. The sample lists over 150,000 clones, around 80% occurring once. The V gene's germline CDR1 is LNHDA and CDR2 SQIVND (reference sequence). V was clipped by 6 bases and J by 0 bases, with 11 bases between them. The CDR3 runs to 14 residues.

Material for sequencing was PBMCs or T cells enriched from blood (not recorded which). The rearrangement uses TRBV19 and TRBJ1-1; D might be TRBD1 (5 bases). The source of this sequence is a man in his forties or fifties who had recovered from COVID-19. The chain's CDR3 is CASRGGVVNTEAFF. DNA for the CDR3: TGTGCCAGTAGGGGGGGGGTTGTGAACACTGAAGCTTTCTTT.